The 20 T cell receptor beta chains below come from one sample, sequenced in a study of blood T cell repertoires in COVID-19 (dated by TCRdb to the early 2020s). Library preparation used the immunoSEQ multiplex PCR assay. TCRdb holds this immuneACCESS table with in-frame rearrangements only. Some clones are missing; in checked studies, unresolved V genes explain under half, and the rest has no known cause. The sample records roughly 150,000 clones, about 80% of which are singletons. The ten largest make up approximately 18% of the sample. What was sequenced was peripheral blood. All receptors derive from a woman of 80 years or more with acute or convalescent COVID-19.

The CDR3 DNA follows: TGTGCCAGCAGTTTAGGGACAGGGGGCACTGAAGCTTTCTTT. Translated: CASSLGTGGTEAFF. This sequence joins TRBV27 and TRBJ1-1, with 11 bases that match TRBD1. This CDR3 is built from 14 residues. Germline V gives CDR1 MNHEY, CDR2 SMNVEV (reference sequence). The ends lost 2 bases at V and 4 bases at J; junction bases unmatched: 0.

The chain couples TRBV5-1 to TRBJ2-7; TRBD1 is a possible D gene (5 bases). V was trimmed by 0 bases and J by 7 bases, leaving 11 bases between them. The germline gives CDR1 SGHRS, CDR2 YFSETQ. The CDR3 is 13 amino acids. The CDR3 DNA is TGCGCCAGCAGCTTGGCAGGGCTGCGAGAGCAGTACTTC. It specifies CASSLAGLREQYF.

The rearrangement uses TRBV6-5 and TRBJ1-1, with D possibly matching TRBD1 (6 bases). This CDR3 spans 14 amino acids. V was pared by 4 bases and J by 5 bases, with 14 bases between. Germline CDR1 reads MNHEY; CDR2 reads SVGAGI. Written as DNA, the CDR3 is TGTGCCAGCAGTTCAGGGGAAAGGTTTACTGAAGCTTTCTTT. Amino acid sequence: CASSSGERFTEAFF.

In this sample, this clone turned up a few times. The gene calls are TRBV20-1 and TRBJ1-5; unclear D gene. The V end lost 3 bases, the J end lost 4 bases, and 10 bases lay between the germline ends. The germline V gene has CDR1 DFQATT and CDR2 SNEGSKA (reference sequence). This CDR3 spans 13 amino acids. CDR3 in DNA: TGCAGTGCTAGTATGAATCGGAATCAGCCCCAGCATTTT. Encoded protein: CSASMNRNQPQHF.

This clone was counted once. CDR3 in DNA: TGTGCCAGCAGTGAGGGGGCAGCCGCTTATGGCTACACCTTC. It translates to CASSEGAAAYGYTF. The V call is TRBV6-4, the J call TRBJ1-2; the D gene is possibly TRBD1 (6 bases). Per the germline V gene, CDR1 is MRHNA and CDR2 is SNTAGT. The CDR3 consists of 14 residues. V lost 3 bases to trimming and J lost 5 bases, with 13 bases between them.

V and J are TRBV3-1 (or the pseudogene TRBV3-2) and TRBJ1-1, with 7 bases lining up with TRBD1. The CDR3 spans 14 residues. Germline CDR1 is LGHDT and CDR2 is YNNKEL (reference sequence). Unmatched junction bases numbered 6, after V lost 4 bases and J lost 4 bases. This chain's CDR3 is CASSPDRVGTEAFF. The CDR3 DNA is TGTGCCAGCAGCCCCGACAGGGTGGGCACTGAAGCTTTCTTT.

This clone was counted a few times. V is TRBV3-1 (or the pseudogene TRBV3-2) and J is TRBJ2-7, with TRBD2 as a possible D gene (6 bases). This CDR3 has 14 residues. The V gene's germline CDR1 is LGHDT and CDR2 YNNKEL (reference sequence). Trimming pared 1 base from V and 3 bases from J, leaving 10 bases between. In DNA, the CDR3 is TGTGCCAGCAGCCAAGGGGACTCGGGCTACGAGCAGTACTTC. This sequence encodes CASSQGDSGYEQYF.

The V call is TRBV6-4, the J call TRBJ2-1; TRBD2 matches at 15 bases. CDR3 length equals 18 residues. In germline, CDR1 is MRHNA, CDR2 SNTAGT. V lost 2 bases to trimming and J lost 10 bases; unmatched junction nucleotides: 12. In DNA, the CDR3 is TGTGCCAGCAGTGACGACCAGGTACCCGGGACTAGCGGGAGGGAGCAGTTCTTC. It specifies CASSDDQVPGTSGREQFF.

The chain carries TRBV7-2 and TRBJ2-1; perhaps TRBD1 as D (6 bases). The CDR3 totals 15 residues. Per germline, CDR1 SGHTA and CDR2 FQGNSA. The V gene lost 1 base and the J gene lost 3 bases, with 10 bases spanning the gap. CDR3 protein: CASSLGGLGYNEQFF. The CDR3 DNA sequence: TGTGCCAGCAGCTTAGGGGGGCTAGGCTACAATGAGCAGTTCTTC. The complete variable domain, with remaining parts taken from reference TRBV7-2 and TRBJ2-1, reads GAGVSQSPSNKVTEKGKDVELRCDPISGHTALYWYRQSLGQGLEFLIYFQGNSAPDKSGLPSDRFSAERTGGSVSTLTIQRTQQEDSAVYLCASSLGGLGYNEQFFGPGTRLTVL.

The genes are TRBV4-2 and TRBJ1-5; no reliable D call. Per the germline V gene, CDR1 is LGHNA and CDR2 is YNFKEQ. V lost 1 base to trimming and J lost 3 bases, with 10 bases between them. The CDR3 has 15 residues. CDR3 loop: CASSQALKLNQPQHF. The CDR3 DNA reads TGTGCCAGCAGCCAAGCGTTAAAGCTCAATCAGCCCCAGCATTTT.

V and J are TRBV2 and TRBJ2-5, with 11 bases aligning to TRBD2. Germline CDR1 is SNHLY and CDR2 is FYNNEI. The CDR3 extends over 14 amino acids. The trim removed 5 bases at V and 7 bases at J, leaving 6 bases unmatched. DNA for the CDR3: TGTGCCAGCAGTAGCCTAGCGGGGGGCGGGACCCAGTACTTC. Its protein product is CASSSLAGGGTQYF.

The CDR3 reads CASIVAGVYEQYF. The CDR3 region has the DNA TGTGCCAGCATTGTAGCGGGAGTCTATGAGCAGTACTTC. V usage is TRBV11-3 and J usage is TRBJ2-7; TRBD2 aligns across 9 bases. Per the germline V gene, CDR1 is SGHNT and CDR2 is YENEEA. With V trimmed by 7 bases and J by 7 bases, 8 bases remained unmatched. The CDR3 extends over 13 amino acids.

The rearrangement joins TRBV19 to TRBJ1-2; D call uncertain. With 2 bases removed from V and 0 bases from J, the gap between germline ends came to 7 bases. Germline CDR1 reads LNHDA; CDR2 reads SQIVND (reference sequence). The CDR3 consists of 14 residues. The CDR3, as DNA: TGTGCCAGTAGTATAACGGGGACTAACTATGGCTACACCTTC. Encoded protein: CASSITGTNYGYTF.

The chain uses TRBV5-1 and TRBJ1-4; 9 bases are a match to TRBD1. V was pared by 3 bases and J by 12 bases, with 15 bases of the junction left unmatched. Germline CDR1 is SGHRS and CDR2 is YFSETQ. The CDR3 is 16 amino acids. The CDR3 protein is CASSSGPGTGIEELFF. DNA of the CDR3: TGCGCCAGCAGCTCGGGGCCCGGGACAGGGATTGAGGAACTGTTTTTT.

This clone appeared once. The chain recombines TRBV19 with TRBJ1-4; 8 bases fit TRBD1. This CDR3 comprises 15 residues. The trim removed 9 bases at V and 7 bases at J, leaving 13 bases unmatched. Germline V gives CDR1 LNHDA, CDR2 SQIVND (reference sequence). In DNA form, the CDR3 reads TGTGCCAGCTCGGAACCGGGACAGGCGAGTGAAAAACTGTTTTTT. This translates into CASSEPGQASEKLFF.

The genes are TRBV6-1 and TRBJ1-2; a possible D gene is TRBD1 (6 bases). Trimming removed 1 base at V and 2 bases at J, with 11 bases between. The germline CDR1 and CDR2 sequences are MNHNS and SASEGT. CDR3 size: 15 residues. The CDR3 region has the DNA TGTGCCAGCAGTGAAGGGTGGGGGCAGAACTATGGCTACACCTTC. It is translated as CASSEGWGQNYGYTF.

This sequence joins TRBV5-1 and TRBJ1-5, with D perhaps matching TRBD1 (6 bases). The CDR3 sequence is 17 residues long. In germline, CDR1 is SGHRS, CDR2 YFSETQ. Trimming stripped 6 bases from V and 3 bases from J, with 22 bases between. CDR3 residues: CASNTLTAGGDNQPQHF. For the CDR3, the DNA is TGCGCCAGCAACACGCTGACTGCGGGGGGCGACAATCAGCCCCAGCATTTT.

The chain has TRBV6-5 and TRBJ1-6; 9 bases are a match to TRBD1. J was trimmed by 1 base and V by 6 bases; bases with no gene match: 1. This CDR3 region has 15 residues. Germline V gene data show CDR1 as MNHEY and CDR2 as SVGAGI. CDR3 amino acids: CASRGQGSYNSPLHF. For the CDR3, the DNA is TGTGCCAGCAGGGGACAGGGATCCTATAATTCACCCCTCCACTTT.

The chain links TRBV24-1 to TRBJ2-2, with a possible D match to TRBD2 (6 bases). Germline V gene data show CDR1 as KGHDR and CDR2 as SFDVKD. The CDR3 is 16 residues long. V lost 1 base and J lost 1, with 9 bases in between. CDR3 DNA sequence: TGTGCCACCAGTGATTTCGGGACTCTGAACACCGGGGAGCTGTTTTTT. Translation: CATSDFGTLNTGELFF.

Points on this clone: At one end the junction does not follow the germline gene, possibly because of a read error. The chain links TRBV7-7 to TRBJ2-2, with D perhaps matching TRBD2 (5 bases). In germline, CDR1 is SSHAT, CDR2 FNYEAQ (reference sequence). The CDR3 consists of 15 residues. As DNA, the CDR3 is TGTGCTAGCAGCTTGAGTGGCGGGCACACCGGGGAGCTGTTTTTT. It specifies CASSLSGGHTGELFF.